These 31 T cell receptor beta chains came from one sample sequenced in a study of control samples from healthy donors and cancer patients. This table comes from immunoSEQ multiplex PCR, and its TCRdb copy is limited to in-frame clones, with some not included. This sample carries around 170,000 clones, roughly 88% of them seen once, and the ten largest clones take under 5%. The sample consisted of blood. The receptors stem from a woman in her twenties or thirties in good health.

The V and J genes are TRBV4-1 and TRBJ2-6; no definite D call. Trimming removed 0 bases from V and 1 base from J, with 4 bases in between. Germline CDR1 and CDR2: MGHRA and YSYEKL. The CDR3 contains 15 residues. The CDR3 here is CASSQDPSGANVLTF. The CDR3 region has the DNA TGCGCCAGCAGCCAAGACCCATCTGGGGCCAACGTCCTGACTTTC.

The V gene is TRBV10-3, the J gene TRBJ2-7, with 7 bases lining up with TRBD1. CDR3 length equals 13 residues. With V trimmed by 3 bases and J by 2 bases, 1 base remained unmatched. Germline CDR1 reads ENHRY; CDR2 reads SYGVKD. CDR3 amino acids: CAISEGQAYEQYF. As DNA, the CDR3 is TGTGCCATCAGTGAAGGACAGGCCTACGAGCAGTACTTC.

This clone was counted a single time. The gene calls are TRBV19 and TRBJ1-3, with D possibly matching TRBD1 (5 bases). The CDR3 runs to 14 residues. V gave up 6 bases and J gave up 2 bases, with 11 bases separating them. From germline, CDR1 is LNHDA and CDR2 SQIVND (reference sequence). The CDR3 bases are TGTGCCAGTAGAGGCGGGACCACTGGAAACACCATATATTTT. It encodes CASRGGTTGNTIYF. The whole variable domain, remainder taken from reference TRBV19 and TRBJ1-3, is DGGITQSPKYLFRKEGQNVTLSCEQNLNHDAMYWYRQDPGQGLRLIYYSQIVNDFQKGDIAEGYSVSREKKESFPLTVTSAQKNPTAFYLCASRGGTTGNTIYFGEGSWLTVV.

The DNA for the CDR3 is TGTGCCAGCAGCTCCCGGGCAGCCAACACCGGGGAGCTGTTTTTT. This sequence encodes CASSSRAANTGELFF. The J gene is TRBJ2-2, the V gene TRBV7-9; D unclear. The CDR3 spans 15 residues. The V and J ends lost 4 bases and 2 bases respectively, with 11 bases between them. The germline CDR1 and CDR2 sequences are SEHNR and FQNEAQ (reference sequence).

The CDR3 spells CASSPYVGPNTDTQYF. The DNA of the CDR3 is TGTGCCAGCAGCCCCTACGTCGGCCCCAACACAGATACGCAGTATTTT. The genes are TRBV7-6 and TRBJ2-3; D is unclear. The CDR3 covers 16 residues. Germline CDR1 is SGHVS and CDR2 is FNYEAQ. Trimming shortened V by 5 bases and J by 2 bases, and 17 bases separated the two germline ends.

The CDR3 here is CASKAGGIEQFF. CDR3 bases: TGTGCCAGTAAAGCCGGGGGGATTGAGCAGTTCTTC. The gene calls are TRBV19 and TRBJ2-1; 7 nucleotides match TRBD2. The J segment lost 9 bases and the V segment lost 7 bases, leaving 6 bases of the junction unmatched. Germline V gene sequence: CDR1 LNHDA, CDR2 SQIVND (reference sequence). The length of the CDR3 is 12 residues.

Here the CDR3 DNA reads TGTGCCAGCAGTGCAGGGGGGATGATGCATGGTGAGCAGTTCTTC. Translation gives CASSAGGMMHGEQFF. This sequence joins TRBV2 and TRBJ2-1; possibly TRBD1 for D (7 bases). Germline-derived CDR1 and CDR2 are SNHLY and FYNNEI. This CDR3 has 15 residues. Trimming shortened V by 4 bases and J by 9 bases, and 19 bases separated the two germline ends. The entire variable domain, with the rest obtained from reference TRBV2 and TRBJ2-1, is as follows: EPEVTQTPSHQVTQMGQEVILRCVPISNHLYFYWYRQILGQKVEFLVSFYNNEISEKSEIFDDQFSVERPDGSNFTLKIRSTKLEDSAMYFCASSAGGMMHGEQFFGPGTRLTVL.

This clone showed up just once. V is TRBV3-1 (or the pseudogene TRBV3-2) and J is TRBJ1-2, with D perhaps matching TRBD1 (5 bases). Germline CDR1 reads LGHDT; CDR2 reads YNNKEL (reference sequence). V lost 4 bases and J 4 bases, leaving 19 bases between the germline ends. This CDR3 has 16 residues. CDR3 nucleotide sequence: TGTGCCAGCAGCCTCCATGTCCAGGGAGGGAGCTATGGCTACACCTTC. It yields the protein CASSLHVQGGSYGYTF.

CDR3 protein: CASSLTPGQSNQPQHF. The CDR3 nucleotides are TGTGCCAGCAGCTTAACCCCTGGACAGTCCAATCAGCCCCAGCATTTT. The chain has TRBV5-5 and TRBJ1-5; tentative D call: TRBD1 (6 bases). The length of the CDR3 is 16 residues. The V end lost 2 bases, the J end lost 3 bases, and 15 bases lay between the germline ends. Per the germline V gene, CDR1 is SGHKS and CDR2 is YYEKEE (reference sequence).

This clone was observed once. This sequence joins TRBV5-1 and TRBJ1-2; D remains unclear. This CDR3 contains 14 residues. V gave up 4 bases and J gave up 5 bases, with 15 bases separating them. CDR1 is SGHRS and CDR2 is YFSETQ in the germline V gene. The CDR3 DNA is TGCGCCAGCAGCCTTCTCGGGGTAGAATATGGCTACACCTTC. It codes for CASSLLGVEYGYTF.

J is TRBJ1-1 and V is TRBV25-1; D call uncertain. The CDR3 length is 14 residues. Germline V gene data show CDR1 as MGHDK and CDR2 as SYGVNS. V shed 6 bases and J shed 1 base, with 12 bases lying between them. CDR3 loop: CASRARLPNTEAFF. CDR3 nucleotides: TGTGCCAGCAGGGCCAGACTCCCGAACACTGAAGCTTTCTTT.

This chain links TRBV29-1 with TRBJ2-7; 11 nucleotides line up with TRBD1. Germline V gene data show CDR1 as SQVTM and CDR2 as ANQGSEA. V was pared by 4 bases and J by 3 bases, with 5 bases of the junction left unmatched. The CDR3 has 14 residues. The CDR3 DNA follows: TGCAGCGTTGGAGGGACAGGGGGAGGCTACGAGCAGTACTTC. Amino acids: CSVGGTGGGYEQYF.

The chain combines TRBV9 with TRBJ2-1; 9 bases line up with TRBD2. Unmatched junction bases numbered 5, after V lost 4 bases and J lost 3 bases. This CDR3 has 15 residues. The germline CDR1 and CDR2 sequences are SGDLS and YYNGEE. The chain's CDR3 is CASSFSSGDYNEQFF. Written as DNA, the CDR3 is TGTGCCAGCAGCTTTTCTAGCGGGGACTACAATGAGCAGTTCTTC.

The CDR3 spells CASSLSWGQTGYTF. The CDR3 DNA reads as TGTGCCAGCAGCTTATCGTGGGGCCAGACTGGCTACACCTTC. The rearrangement uses TRBV7-8 and TRBJ1-2, with D possibly being TRBD1 (5 bases). The germline V gene has CDR1 SGHVS and CDR2 FQNEAQ. V gave up 2 bases and J gave up 7 bases, with 14 bases separating them. The CDR3 is 14 amino acids.

The rearrangement joins TRBV12-3 or TRBV12-4 to TRBJ1-2; no firm D call. V was pared by 1 base and J by 8 bases, with 11 bases between. The CDR3 length is 13 residues. Written as DNA, the CDR3 is TGTGCCAGCAGTTTAGATCCAAACGGAGGCTACACCTTC. The encoded protein is CASSLDPNGGYTF.

This clone was seen once. The gene calls are TRBV9 and TRBJ2-7, with D tentatively TRBD1 (5 bases). Germline loops: CDR1 SGDLS, CDR2 YYNGEE. V lost 3 bases and J 5 bases, leaving 15 bases between the germline ends. This CDR3 is built from 14 residues. The CDR3 loop reads CASSGVGATDEQYV. The CDR3 nucleotides read TGTGCCAGCAGCGGGGTAGGGGCCACCGACGAGCAGTACGTC.

The chain couples TRBV5-6 to TRBJ1-1; the D gene is possibly TRBD1 (6 bases). CDR1 is SGHDT and CDR2 is YYEEEE in the germline V gene. This CDR3 is built from 14 residues. V lost 0 bases and J lost 4, with 10 bases in between. For the CDR3, the DNA is TGTGCCAGCAGCTTGGATCAGGGGTTCACTGAAGCTTTCTTT. This gives the protein CASSLDQGFTEAFF.

This chain links TRBV28 with TRBJ2-7; 16 bases map to TRBD2. The V segment lost 5 bases and the J segment 7 bases; nucleotides outside the gene matches: 5. This CDR3 has 15 residues. The germline V gene encodes CDR1 MDHEN and CDR2 SYDVKM. The CDR3 DNA is TGTGCCAGCAGTCTAGGGACTAGCGGGAGGGCGGAGCAGTACTTC. This gives the protein CASSLGTSGRAEQYF.

The chain joins TRBV28 to TRBJ1-5, with D hard to call. Germline CDR1 is MDHEN and CDR2 is SYDVKM. This CDR3 is 15 amino acids long. Between the trimmed V and J ends, which lost 3 bases and 4 bases, there was a span of 13 bases. CDR3 DNA sequence: TGTGCCAGCAGTTTCTCGGGCGTCGGGAATCAGCCCCAGCATTTT. Protein sequence: CASSFSGVGNQPQHF.

The chain uses TRBV29-1 and TRBJ2-5; D is perhaps TRBD2 (7 bases). V was clipped by 7 bases and J by 5 bases, with 11 bases between them. CDR3 length: 11 amino acids. From germline, CDR1 is SQVTM and CDR2 ANQGSEA. The CDR3 DNA is TGCAGCGGGAGGGGGGGGGAGACCCAGTACTTC. Translated: CSGRGGETQYF.

The V call is TRBV5-6, the J call TRBJ2-4; 8 positions agree with TRBD1. Germline CDR1 SGHDT, CDR2 YYEEEE. This CDR3 contains 13 residues. Trimming cost V 5 bases and J 6 bases; bases outside gene matches: 4. CDR3 DNA sequence: TGTGCCAGCAGTCAACAGGGGGGAAACATTCAGTACTTC. This gives the protein CASSQQGGNIQYF.

On this clone: One end of the junction varies from germline; a read error may be responsible. The chain is built from TRBV7-2 and TRBJ2-1; D is unclear. Germline V CDR1 and CDR2: SGHTA, FQGNSA. The CDR3 loop spans 12 amino acids. The CDR3 bases are TGTGCCAGCAGCATAGCAGGAAATGAGCAGTTCTTC. This gives the protein CASSIAGNEQFF.

The chain carries TRBV7-9 and TRBJ1-6; 9 positions agree with TRBD1. With V trimmed by 1 base and J by 7 bases, 2 bases remained unmatched. The CDR3 has 15 amino acids. Germline loops: CDR1 SEHNR, CDR2 FQNEAQ (reference sequence). DNA for the CDR3: TGTGCCAGCAGCTTAGGACAGGGGGAAAATTCACCCCTCCACTTT. Residues: CASSLGQGENSPLHF.

V usage is TRBV6-5 and J usage is TRBJ2-7, with D possibly called TRBD1 or TRBD2 (5 bases each). With 8 bases removed from V and 0 bases from J, the gap between germline ends came to 11 bases. This CDR3 spans 13 amino acids. Germline V CDR1 and CDR2: MNHEY, SVGAGI. For the CDR3, the DNA is TGTGCCAGCGGGGACGTGAGCTCCTACGAGCAGTACTTC. Translating gives CASGDVSSYEQYF.

The chain carries TRBV9 and TRBJ2-3; possible D gene TRBD1, 5 bases. Deletions cut 0 bases from V and 2 bases from J, with 13 bases between. CDR3 length: 16 amino acids. Per germline, CDR1 SGDLS and CDR2 YYNGEE. The CDR3 is CASSVEGRAFTDTQYF. The DNA for the CDR3 is TGTGCCAGCAGCGTAGAGGGCAGGGCCTTCACAGATACGCAGTATTTT.

Of note for this clone: Other DNA sequences of this sample code for an identical CDR3. This sequence joins TRBV5-4 and TRBJ1-2; D is ambiguous. V was trimmed by 4 bases and J by 5 bases, leaving 15 bases between them. The CDR3 spans 14 residues. Germline lookup yields CDR1 SGHNT and CDR2 YYREEE (reference sequence). The CDR3 protein is CASSLEQQIYGYTF. The CDR3 DNA is TGTGCCAGCAGCCTGGAGCAGCAGATATATGGCTACACCTTC.

The chain uses TRBV27 and TRBJ1-2; 10 nucleotides agree with TRBD1. Unmatched junction bases numbered 4, after V lost 2 bases and J lost 4 bases. This CDR3 is built from 15 residues. Germline V gene sequence: CDR1 MNHEY, CDR2 SMNVEV (reference sequence). CDR3 in DNA: TGTGCCAGCAGTTTAGGGACAGGGGCAGGCTATGGCTACACCTTC. Protein product: CASSLGTGAGYGYTF.

This chain uses TRBV7-2 with TRBJ1-1; TRBD1 matches 9 bases. V shed 4 bases, J shed 6 bases, and the junction held 9 bases outside the gene matches. The germline V gene has CDR1 SGHTA and CDR2 FQGNSA. The CDR3 extends over 15 amino acids. The CDR3 region has the DNA TGTGCCAGCAGCTACCGAACAGGGGGCAAGGCTGAAGCTTTCTTT. Its protein is CASSYRTGGKAEAFF.

V is TRBV9 and J is TRBJ2-5; the D call may be TRBD1 or TRBD2 (6 bases each). Germline CDR1 SGDLS, CDR2 YYNGEE. Deletions cut 4 bases from V and 2 bases from J, with 15 bases between. The CDR3 length is 15 residues. CDR3 DNA: TGTGCCAGCAGCCCTACGGGGGCCTTTCAAGAGACCCAGTACTTC. This gives the protein CASSPTGAFQETQYF.

A single count supports this clone. This chain links TRBV30 with TRBJ2-5, with D perhaps assigned TRBD1 or TRBD2 (5 bases each). CDR1 and CDR2 (germline): GTSNPN, SVGIG (reference sequence). The CDR3 has 13 residues. Trimming shortened V by 0 bases and J by 5 bases, and 10 bases separated the two germline ends. The CDR3 protein is CAWSVPGPETQYF. CDR3 DNA: TGTGCCTGGAGTGTTCCGGGGCCGGAGACCCAGTACTTC.

This clone was found a few times. The chain links TRBV15 to TRBJ2-3; 9 bases line up with TRBD2. Germline lookup yields CDR1 LNHNV and CDR2 YYDKDF (reference sequence). Unmatched junction bases numbered 2, after V lost 0 bases and J lost 4 bases. The CDR3 totals 15 residues. CDR3 amino acids: CATSRDAGGSDTQYF. CDR3 DNA: TGTGCCACCAGCAGAGACGCGGGGGGGTCAGATACGCAGTATTTT. Filled out from reference TRBV15 and TRBJ2-3, the complete variable domain reads DAMVIQNPRYQVTQFGKPVTLSCSQTLNHNVMYWYQQKSSQAPKLLFHYYDKDFNNEADTPDNFQSRRPNTSFCFLDIRSPGLGDTAMYLCATSRDAGGSDTQYFGPGTRLTVL.